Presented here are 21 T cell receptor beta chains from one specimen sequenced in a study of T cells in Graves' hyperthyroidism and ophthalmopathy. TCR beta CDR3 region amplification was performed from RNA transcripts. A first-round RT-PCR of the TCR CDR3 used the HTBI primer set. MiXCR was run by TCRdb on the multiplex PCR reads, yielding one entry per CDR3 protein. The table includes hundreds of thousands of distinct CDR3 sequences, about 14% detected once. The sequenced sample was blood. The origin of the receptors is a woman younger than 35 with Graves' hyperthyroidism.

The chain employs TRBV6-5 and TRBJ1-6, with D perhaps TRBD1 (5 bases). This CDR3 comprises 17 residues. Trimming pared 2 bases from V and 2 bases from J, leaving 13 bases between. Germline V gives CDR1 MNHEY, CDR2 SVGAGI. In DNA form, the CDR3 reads TGTGCCAGCAGTTACGGCGTGCGGGGCACCTATAATTCACCCCTCCACTTT. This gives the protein CASSYGVRGTYNSPLHF.

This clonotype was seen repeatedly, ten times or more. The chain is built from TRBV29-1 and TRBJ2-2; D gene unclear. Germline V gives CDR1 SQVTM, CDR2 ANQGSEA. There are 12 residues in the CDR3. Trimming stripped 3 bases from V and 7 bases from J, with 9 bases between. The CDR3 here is CSVDEGFGELFF. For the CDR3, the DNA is TGCAGCGTTGACGAAGGGTTCGGGGAGCTGTTTTTT.

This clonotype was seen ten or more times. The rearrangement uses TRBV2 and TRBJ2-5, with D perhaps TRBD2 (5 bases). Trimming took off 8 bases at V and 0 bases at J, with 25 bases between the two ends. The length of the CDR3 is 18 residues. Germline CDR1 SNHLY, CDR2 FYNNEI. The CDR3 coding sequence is TGTGCCAGCCAAGGGTCCCCCGTTTTCGCAGCGGACCAAGAGACCCAGTACTTC. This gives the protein CASQGSPVFAADQETQYF.

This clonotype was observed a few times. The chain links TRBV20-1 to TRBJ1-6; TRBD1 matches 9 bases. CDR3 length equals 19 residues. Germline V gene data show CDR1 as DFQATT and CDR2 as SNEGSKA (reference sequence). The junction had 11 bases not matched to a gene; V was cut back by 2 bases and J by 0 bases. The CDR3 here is CSARWEQGQGPSYNSPLHF. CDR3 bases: TGCAGTGCTAGATGGGAGCAGGGACAGGGACCCTCCTATAATTCACCCCTCCACTTT.

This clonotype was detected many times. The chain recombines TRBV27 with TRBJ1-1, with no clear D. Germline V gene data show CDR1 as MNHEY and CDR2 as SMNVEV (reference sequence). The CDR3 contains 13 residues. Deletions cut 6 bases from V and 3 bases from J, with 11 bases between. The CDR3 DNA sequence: TGTGCCAGCAGCTTAGGTGGAGACACTGAAGCTTTCTTT. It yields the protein CASSLGGDTEAFF.

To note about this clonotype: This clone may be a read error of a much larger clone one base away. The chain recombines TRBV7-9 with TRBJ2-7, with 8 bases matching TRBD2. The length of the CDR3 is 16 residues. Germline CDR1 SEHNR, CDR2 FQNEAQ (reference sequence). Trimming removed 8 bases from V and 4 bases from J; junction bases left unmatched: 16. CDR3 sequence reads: CASGPDEAGVGYEQYF. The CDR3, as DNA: TGTGCCAGCGGCCCGGACGAAGCGGGAGTTGGTTACGAGCAGTACTTC.

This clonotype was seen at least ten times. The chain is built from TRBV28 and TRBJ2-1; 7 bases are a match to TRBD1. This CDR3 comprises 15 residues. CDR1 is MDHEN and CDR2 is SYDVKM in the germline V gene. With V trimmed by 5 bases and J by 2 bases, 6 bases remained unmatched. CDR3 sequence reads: CASSTTGITYNEQFF. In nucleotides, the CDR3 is TGTGCCAGCAGTACGACAGGGATTACCTACAATGAGCAGTTCTTC.

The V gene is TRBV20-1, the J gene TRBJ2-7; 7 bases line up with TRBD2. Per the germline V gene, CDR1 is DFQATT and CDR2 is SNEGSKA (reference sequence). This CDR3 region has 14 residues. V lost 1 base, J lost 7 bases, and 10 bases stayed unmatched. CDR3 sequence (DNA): TGCAGTGCTAGAGGGGACTACACCCCCGGGGAGCAGTACTTC. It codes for CSARGDYTPGEQYF.

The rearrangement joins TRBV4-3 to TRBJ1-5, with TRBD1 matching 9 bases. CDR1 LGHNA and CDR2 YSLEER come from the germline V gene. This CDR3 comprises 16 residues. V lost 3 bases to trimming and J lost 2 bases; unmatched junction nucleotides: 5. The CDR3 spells CASSQVWDRGNQPQHF. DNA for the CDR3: TGCGCCAGCAGCCAGGTTTGGGACAGGGGCAATCAGCCCCAGCATTTT.

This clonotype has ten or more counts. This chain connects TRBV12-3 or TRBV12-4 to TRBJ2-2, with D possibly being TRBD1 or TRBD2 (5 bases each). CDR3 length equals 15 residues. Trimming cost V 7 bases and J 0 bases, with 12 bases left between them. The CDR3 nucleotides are TGTGCCAGCACGGGTGGGACGTCGAACACCGGGGAGCTGTTTTTT. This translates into CASTGGTSNTGELFF.

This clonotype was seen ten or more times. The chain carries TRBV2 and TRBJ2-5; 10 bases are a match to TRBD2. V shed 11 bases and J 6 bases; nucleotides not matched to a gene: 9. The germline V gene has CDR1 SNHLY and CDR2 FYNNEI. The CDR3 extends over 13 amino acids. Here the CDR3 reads CAGEREGLQTQYF. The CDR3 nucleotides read TGTGCCGGAGAGCGGGAGGGCCTACAGACCCAGTACTTC.

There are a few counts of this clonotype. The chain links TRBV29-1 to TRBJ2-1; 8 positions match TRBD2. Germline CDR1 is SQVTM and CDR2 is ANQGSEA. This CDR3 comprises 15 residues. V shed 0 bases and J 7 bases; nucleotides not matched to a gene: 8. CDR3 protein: CSVEDPRLALNEQFF. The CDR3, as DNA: TGCAGCGTTGAAGACCCAAGACTAGCGCTTAATGAGCAGTTCTTC.

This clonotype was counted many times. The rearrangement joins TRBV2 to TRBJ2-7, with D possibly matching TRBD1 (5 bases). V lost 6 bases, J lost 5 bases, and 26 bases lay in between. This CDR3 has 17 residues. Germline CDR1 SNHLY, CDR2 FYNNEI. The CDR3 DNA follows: TGTGCCAGCAGCCCAGGGCACCCGGACCCTTCGTTCCACGAGCAGTACTTC. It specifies CASSPGHPDPSFHEQYF.

In DNA, the CDR3 is TGTGCCAGCAGTCCTATTAGCGGGAGGTCTTACAATGAGCAGTTCTTC. As protein: CASSPISGRSYNEQFF. The chain couples TRBV5-6 to TRBJ2-1; 10 bases are shared with TRBD2. Germline loops: CDR1 SGHDT, CDR2 YYEEEE. The trim removed 5 bases at V and 4 bases at J, leaving 9 bases unmatched. CDR3 length equals 16 residues.

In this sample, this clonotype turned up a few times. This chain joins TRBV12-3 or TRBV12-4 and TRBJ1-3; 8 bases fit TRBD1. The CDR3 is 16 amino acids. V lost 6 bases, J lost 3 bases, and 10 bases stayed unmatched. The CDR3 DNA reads TGTGCCAGCAGCCGCGGCGACAGGGGACATGGAAACACCATATATTTT. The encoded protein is CASSRGDRGHGNTIYF.

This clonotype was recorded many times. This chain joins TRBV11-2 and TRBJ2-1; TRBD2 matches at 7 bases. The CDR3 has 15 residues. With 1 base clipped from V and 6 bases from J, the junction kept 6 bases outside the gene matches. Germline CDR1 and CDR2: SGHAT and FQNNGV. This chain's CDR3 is CASSLGLAAINEQFF. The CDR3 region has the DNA TGTGCCAGCAGCTTAGGTCTAGCGGCAATCAATGAGCAGTTCTTC.

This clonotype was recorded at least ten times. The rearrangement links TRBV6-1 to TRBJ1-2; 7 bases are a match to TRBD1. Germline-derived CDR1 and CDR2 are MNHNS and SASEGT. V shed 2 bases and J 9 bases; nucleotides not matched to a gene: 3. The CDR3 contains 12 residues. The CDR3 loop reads CASSEKGQSYTF. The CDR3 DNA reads TGTGCCAGCAGTGAAAAGGGACAGAGCTACACCTTC.

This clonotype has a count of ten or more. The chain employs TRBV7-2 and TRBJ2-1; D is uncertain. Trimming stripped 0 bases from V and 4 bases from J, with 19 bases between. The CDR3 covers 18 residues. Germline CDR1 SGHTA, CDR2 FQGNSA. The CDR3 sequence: CASSLAFGNFPLYNEQFF. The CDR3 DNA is TGTGCCAGCAGCTTAGCTTTTGGTAACTTCCCATTGTACAATGAGCAGTTCTTC.

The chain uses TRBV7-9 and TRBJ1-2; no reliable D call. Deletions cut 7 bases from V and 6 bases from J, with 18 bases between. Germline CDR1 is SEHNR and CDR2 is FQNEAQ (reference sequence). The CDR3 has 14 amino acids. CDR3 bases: TGTGCCAGCACCCATAGTCGGAGTCATGATGGCTACACCTTC. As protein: CASTHSRSHDGYTF.

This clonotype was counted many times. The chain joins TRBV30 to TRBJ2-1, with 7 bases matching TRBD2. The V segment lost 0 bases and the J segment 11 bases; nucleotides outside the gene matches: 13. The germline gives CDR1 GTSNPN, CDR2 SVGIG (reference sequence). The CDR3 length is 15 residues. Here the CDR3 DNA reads TGTGCCTGGAGTGTAAGCCCCCGGGGAGGGAATAAGCAGTTCTTC. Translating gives CAWSVSPRGGNKQFF.

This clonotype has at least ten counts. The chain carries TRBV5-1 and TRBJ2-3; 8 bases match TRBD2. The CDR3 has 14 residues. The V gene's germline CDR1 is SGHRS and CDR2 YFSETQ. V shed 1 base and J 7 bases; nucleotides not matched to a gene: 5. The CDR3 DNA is TGCGCCAGCAGCTTGTTGAGCGGGAGTTATACGCAGTATTTT. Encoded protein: CASSLLSGSYTQYF.